The entry below describes one T cell receptor (beta chain). Random hexamers were used to reverse transcribe the RNA input (0.5 to 1 ug). One entry per CDR3 protein, called by TCRdb with MiXCR from the immunoSEQ multiplex PCR reads. This repertoire shows 150,000 to 200,000 distinct CDR3 sequences, around 94% found once; its top ten account for 0.085% to 0.095%. The multiple sclerosis controls consisted of treatment-naive patients with relapsing-remitting disease, either stable or active. This specimen comes from a study of CD8 T cells in Susac syndrome. Trimming took off 5 bases at V and 6 bases at J, with 11 bases between the two ends. Looked up from germline, CDR1 is LGHNA and CDR2 is YSLEER. The CDR3 loop spans 13 amino acids.

The sequence was collected from a human donor with multiple sclerosis. The chain has TRBV4-3 and TRBJ2-1; D remains ambiguous. Input material: CD4+ T cells from PBMCs. The CDR3 reads CASSLQIFNEQFF. DNA of the CDR3: TGCGCCAGCAGCTTACAGATTTTCAATGAGCAGTTCTTC.